The rows below give T cell receptor beta chains drawn from one sample of a study of cytomegalovirus exposure and HLA in healthy donors. Sequencing used immunoSEQ multiplex PCR; TCRdb keeps in-frame clones, though not all of them. The table lists around 130,000 clones, 77% of them singletons. The sample taken for sequencing was PBMCs. All receptors come from a man aged 18 to 29 in good health and CMV-seropositive. Each CDR3 is given with its conserved first and last residue. The order of the fields is CDR3 length, V gene, J gene, CDR3 protein.

14,TRBV2,TRBJ1-2,CASPDDRGRAGYTF
16,TRBV10-3,TRBJ2-7,CAIQGSPSGTAYEQYF
15,TRBV2,TRBJ2-5,CASSETGIGQETQYF
16,TRBV6-6,TRBJ2-5,CASSYALAGDGETQYF
13,TRBV10-2,TRBJ2-7,CASSESLSYEQYF
15,TRBV5-8,TRBJ2-7,CASSFRGTGIFEQYF
14,TRBV11-2,-,CASSFRQGAYEQYF
13,TRBV19,TRBJ2-5,CASSFLGRETQYF
16,TRBV28,TRBJ1-4,CASSLDTGTTNEKLFF
14,TRBV5-1,TRBJ1-6,CASSLVDSNSPLHF
13,TRBV27,TRBJ2-7,CASSRAGINEQYF
15,TRBV6-5,TRBJ2-1,CASRGELNSYNEQFF
13,TRBV27,TRBJ2-2,CASIGANTGELFF
17,TRBV19,TRBJ2-7,CASSINHNTGFSYEQYF
17,TRBV7-9,TRBJ1-5,CASSWGSGTGSNQPQHF
15,TRBV2,TRBJ2-3,CASSSGAAAQDTQYF
15,TRBV10-3,TRBJ1-5,CAISGDSHSNQPQHF
16,TRBV5-6,-,CASSGSLAGEDYEQYF
16,TRBV6-6,TRBJ1-1,CASSYGATGLNTEAFF
15,TRBV29-1,TRBJ1-3,CSVIRQGFSGNTIYF
15,TRBV6-5,TRBJ2-1,CASSYLAGNNNEQFF
16,TRBV14,TRBJ1-3,CASSLIGQSSGNTIYF
16,TRBV5-6,TRBJ2-5,CASSWRPGTGGETQYF
10,TRBV28,TRBJ2-1,CASRGHEQFF
13,TRBV6-5,TRBJ1-1,CASSPSTGGEAFF
15,TRBV28,TRBJ2-5,CASSPIAGGGETQYF
15,TRBV5-1,TRBJ1-2,CASSPPTMGPHGYTF
15,TRBV6-5,TRBJ1-2,CASTRAGGEDYGYTF
17,TRBV10-3,TRBJ2-3,CAISGEWGAGVQDTQYF
13,TRBV5-6,TRBJ1-5,CASSLGGGQPQHF
15,TRBV14,TRBJ2-3,CASSQAAGGFDTQYF
16,TRBV6-5,TRBJ1-4,CASSYSGEGLNEKLFF
15,TRBV6-5,TRBJ1-3,CASSPDSDSGNTIYF
13,TRBV27,TRBJ2-1,CASTFSVRHEQFF
15,TRBV7-8,TRBJ2-7,CASSLVSGFAYEQYF
14,TRBV4-2,TRBJ2-7,CASSQRDRGYEQYF